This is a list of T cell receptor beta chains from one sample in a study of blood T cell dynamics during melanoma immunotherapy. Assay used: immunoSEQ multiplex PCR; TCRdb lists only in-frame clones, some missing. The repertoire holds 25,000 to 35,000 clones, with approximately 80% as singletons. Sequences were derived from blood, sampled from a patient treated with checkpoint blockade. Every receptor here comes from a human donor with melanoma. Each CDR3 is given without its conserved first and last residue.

ASSLSTGTTTYEQY | TRBJ2-7 | TRBV5-1
ASSYNPDREQF | TRBJ2-1 | TRBV6-5
ASSLSGSWNTEAF | TRBJ1-1 | TRBV7-9
ASSLVGGLNTEAF | TRBJ1-1 | TRBV7-2
ASSPPGGSEAF | TRBJ1-1 | TRBV6-6
ASSQDTAEAF | TRBJ1-1 | TRBV7-9
ASSQSFPDTDTQY | TRBJ2-3 | TRBV4-1
SVGDRGRSNQPQH | TRBJ1-5 | TRBV29-1
ASSIPRTGYGYT | TRBJ1-2 | TRBV19
ASTSIGGLEAEQF | TRBJ2-1 | TRBV6-6
ASSAGTGANTEAF | TRBJ1-1 | TRBV9
ASSQFGTSGNEQY | TRBJ2-7 | TRBV7-8
ASSSGTSEKLF | TRBJ1-4 | TRBV5-6
ASSLNGPGNYGYT | TRBJ1-2 | TRBV7-2
ASSLHRGNTIY | TRBJ1-3 | TRBV28
ASSTGLVTNEQF | TRBJ2-1 | TRBV19
ASSFLAADTQY | TRBJ2-3 | TRBV27
ASRNLGGSNQPQH | TRBJ1-5 | TRBV19
ASSLELLQGPNTEAF | TRBJ1-1 | TRBV7-8
ASSLPASTLNEQF | TRBJ2-1 | TRBV28
ASSESLRGDPYGYT | TRBJ1-2 | TRBV10-2
ASSQGPVMNTEAF | TRBJ1-1 | TRBV4-2
ACQARDEKLF | TRBJ1-4 | TRBV30
ASSPFPRGRSYEQY | TRBJ2-7 | TRBV5-4
ASSKPGQAYYEQY | TRBJ2-7 | TRBV19
ASSLGIGGRQPQH | TRBJ1-5 | TRBV5-6
ATSAGQGNEQF | TRBJ2-1 | TRBV15
ASSLQGANGYT | TRBJ1-2 | TRBV5-6
ASSIDRSSEQF | TRBJ2-1 | TRBV19
ASSEWRTGLSYEQY | TRBJ2-7 | TRBV6-1
ASSPGTGADSPLH | TRBJ1-6 | TRBV9
ASSLVASGGSYEQY | TRBJ2-7 | TRBV28
ASRPRQGAGETQY | TRBJ2-5 | TRBV6-1
ASNEGIGASPLH | TRBJ1-6 | TRBV6-1
ASSAHRANTEAF | TRBJ1-1 | TRBV19
ASSADRGGEKLF | TRBJ1-4 | TRBV28
ATHPRDSYEQY | TRBJ2-7 | TRBV19
ASSVVRPNTGELF | TRBJ2-2 | TRBV10-2
ASSSTLQGDTEAF | TRBJ1-1 | TRBV7-8
ASASGETTDTQY | TRBJ2-3 | TRBV6-1
ASSVGQGRSEQY | TRBJ2-7 | TRBV2
ASSLPTTDTQY | TRBJ2-3 | TRBV5-6
ASRVVFNEQF | TRBJ2-1 | TRBV5-1
ASSLRGTREAF | TRBJ1-1 | TRBV7-2
AISSGWGTTTGELF | TRBJ2-2 | TRBV10-3
ASSEGPTQPQH | TRBJ1-5 | TRBV6-1
ASSFPGLAYEQY | TRBJ2-7 | TRBV5-4
ASSLLGDRNEKLF | TRBJ1-4 | TRBV5-6
ASSLGEKLF | TRBJ1-4 | TRBV11-3
ASGLTGETEAF | TRBJ1-1 | TRBV12-5
AWSVDRAGGYT | TRBJ1-2 | TRBV30
ASRKTGAPYEQY | TRBJ2-7 | TRBV2
ASSTTNKNTDTQY | TRBJ2-3 | TRBV19
ASRTGIYGYT | TRBJ1-2 | TRBV6-5